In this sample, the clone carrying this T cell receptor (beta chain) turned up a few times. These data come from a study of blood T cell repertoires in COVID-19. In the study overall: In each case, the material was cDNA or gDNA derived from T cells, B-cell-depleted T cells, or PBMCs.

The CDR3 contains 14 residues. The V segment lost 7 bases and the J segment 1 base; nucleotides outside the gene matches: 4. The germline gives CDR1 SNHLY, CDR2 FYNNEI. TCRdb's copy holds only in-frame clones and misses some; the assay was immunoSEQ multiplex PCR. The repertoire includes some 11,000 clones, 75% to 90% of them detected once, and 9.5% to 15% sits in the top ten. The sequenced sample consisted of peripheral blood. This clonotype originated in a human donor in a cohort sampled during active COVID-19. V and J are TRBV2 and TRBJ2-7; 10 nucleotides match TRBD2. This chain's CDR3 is CASMGLATSYEQYF. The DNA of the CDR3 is TGTGCCAGCATGGGACTAGCGACTTCCTACGAGCAGTACTTC.